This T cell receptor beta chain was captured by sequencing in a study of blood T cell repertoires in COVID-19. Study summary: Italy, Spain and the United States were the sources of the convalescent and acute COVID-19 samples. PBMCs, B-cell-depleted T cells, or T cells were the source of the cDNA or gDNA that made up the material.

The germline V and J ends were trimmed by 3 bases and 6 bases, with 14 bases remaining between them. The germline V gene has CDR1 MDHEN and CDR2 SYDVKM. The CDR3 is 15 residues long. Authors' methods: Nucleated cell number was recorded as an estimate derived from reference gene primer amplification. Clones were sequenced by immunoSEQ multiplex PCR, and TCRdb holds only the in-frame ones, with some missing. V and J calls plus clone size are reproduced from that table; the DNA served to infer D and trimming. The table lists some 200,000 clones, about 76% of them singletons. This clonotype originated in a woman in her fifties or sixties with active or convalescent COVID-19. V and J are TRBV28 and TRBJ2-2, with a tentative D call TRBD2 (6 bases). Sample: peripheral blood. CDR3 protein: CASSFYSRGSGELFF. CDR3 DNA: TGTGCCAGCAGTTTTTATTCTCGGGGGTCCGGGGAGCTGTTTTTT.